The T cell receptor (beta chain) described here comes from a study of T cell repertoires in cytomegalovirus infection. Each CDR3 protein gets one entry after TCRdb re-called the reads with MiXCR. The sample lists hundreds of thousands of distinct CDR3 sequences; 25% to 30% were seen once. The germline V gene has CDR1 ENHRY and CDR2 SYGVKD. V shed 2 bases and J shed 3 bases, with 8 bases lying between them. The CDR3 covers 13 residues. In the case of this clonotype: Its antigen is not known.

This sequence was found in a human donor in good health (CMV status not recorded). Some clones in this sample may be carry-over from other donors' samples. The chain is built from TRBV10-3 and TRBJ2-7, with D unresolved. Sequenced material: cultured PBMCs, taken from culture after CMV antigen stimulation. CDR3 in DNA: TGTGCCATCAGTGAGGGTGAAAGCTACGAGCAGTACTTC. This encodes CAISEGESYEQYF.